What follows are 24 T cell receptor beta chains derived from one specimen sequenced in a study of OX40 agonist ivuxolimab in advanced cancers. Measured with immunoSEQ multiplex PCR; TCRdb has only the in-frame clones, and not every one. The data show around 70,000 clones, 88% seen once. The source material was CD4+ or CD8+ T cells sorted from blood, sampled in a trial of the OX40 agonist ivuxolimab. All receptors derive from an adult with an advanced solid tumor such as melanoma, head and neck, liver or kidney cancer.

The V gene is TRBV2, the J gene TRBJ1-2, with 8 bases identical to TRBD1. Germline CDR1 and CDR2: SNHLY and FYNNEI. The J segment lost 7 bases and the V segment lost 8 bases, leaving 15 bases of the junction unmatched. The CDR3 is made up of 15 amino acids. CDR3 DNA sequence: TGTGCCAGCCATCTCACCTCGACAGGGGAGGGTGGCTACACCTTC. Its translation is CASHLTSTGEGGYTF. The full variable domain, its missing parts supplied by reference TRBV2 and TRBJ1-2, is EPEVTQTPSHQVTQMGQEVILRCVPISNHLYFYWYRQILGQKVEFLVSFYNNEISEKSEIFDDQFSVERPDGSNFTLKIRSTKLEDSAMYFCASHLTSTGEGGYTFGSGTRLTVV.

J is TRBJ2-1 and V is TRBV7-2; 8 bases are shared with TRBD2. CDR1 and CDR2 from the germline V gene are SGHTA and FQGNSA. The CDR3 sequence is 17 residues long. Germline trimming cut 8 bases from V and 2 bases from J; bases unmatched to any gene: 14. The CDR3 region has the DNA TGTGCCAGCGGGCTTAGCGGGGCCGCCGCGCCCTACAATGAGCAGTTCTTC. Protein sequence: CASGLSGAAAPYNEQFF.

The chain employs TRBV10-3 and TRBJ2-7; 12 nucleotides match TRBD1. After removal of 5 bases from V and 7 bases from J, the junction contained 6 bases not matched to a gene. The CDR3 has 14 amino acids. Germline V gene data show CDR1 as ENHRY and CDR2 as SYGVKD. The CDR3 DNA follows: TGTGCCATCAGTTCCGGGACAGGGGGCGCGGAGCAGTACTTC. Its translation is CAISSGTGGAEQYF.

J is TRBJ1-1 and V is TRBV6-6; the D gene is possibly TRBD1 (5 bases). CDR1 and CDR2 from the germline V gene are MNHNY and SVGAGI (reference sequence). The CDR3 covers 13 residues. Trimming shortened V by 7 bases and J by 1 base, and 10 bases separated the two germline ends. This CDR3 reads CASMRQGNTEAFF. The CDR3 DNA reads TGTGCCAGCATGAGGCAGGGGAACACTGAAGCTTTCTTT.

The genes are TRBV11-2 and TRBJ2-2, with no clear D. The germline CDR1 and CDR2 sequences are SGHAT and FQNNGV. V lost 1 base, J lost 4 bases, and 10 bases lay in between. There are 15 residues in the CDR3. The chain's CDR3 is CASSLVRLGTGELFF. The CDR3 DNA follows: TGTGCCAGCAGCTTAGTACGTCTGGGCACCGGGGAGCTGTTTTTT. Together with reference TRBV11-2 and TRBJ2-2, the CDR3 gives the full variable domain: EAGVAQSPRYKIIEKRQSVAFWCNPISGHATLYWYQQILGQGPKLLIQFQNNGVVDDSQLPKDRFSAERLKGVDSTLKIQPAKLEDSAVYLCASSLVRLGTGELFFGEGSRLTVL.

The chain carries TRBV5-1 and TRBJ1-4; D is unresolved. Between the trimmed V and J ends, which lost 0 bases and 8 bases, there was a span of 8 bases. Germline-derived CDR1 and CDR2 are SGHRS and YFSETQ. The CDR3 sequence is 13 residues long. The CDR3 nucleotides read TGCGCCAGCAGCTTGGCTGATAGGGAAAAACTGTTTTTT. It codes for CASSLADREKLFF.

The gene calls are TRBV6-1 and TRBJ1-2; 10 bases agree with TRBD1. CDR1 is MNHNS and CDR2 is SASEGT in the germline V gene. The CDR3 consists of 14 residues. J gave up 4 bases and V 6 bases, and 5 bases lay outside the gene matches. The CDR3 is CASRDRGVGYGYTF. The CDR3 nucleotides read TGTGCCAGCAGGGACAGGGGGGTGGGCTATGGCTACACCTTC.

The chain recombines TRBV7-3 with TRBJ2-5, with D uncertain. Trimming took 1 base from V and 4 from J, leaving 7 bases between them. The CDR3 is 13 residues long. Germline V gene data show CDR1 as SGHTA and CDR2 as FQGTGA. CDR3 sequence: CASSLNAGETQYF. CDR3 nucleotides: TGTGCCAGCAGCTTAAATGCTGGAGAGACCCAGTACTTC. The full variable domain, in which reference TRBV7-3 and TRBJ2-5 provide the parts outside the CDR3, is GAGVSQTPSNKVTEKGKYVELRCDPISGHTALYWYRQSLGQGPEFLIYFQGTGAADDSGLPNDRFFAVRPEGSVSTLKIQRTERGDSAVYLCASSLNAGETQYFGPGTRLLVL.

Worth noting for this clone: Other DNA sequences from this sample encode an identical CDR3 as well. The CDR3 spells CASSLGGAGANVLTF. DNA for the CDR3: TGTGCCAGCAGCTTGGGGGGCGCTGGGGCCAACGTCCTGACTTTC. J is TRBJ2-6 and V is TRBV5-4; D possibly corresponds to TRBD1 (5 bases). Trimming pared 0 bases from V and 2 bases from J, leaving 6 bases between. CDR1 is SGHNT, CDR2 YYREEE, per germline (reference sequence). This CDR3 is built from 15 residues.

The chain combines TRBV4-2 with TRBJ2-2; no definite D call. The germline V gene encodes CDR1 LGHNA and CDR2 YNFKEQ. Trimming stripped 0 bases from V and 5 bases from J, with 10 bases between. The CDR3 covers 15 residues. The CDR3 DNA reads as TGTGCCAGCAGCCAAGATTTTAGGTCAACCGGGGAGCTGTTTTTT. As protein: CASSQDFRSTGELFF.

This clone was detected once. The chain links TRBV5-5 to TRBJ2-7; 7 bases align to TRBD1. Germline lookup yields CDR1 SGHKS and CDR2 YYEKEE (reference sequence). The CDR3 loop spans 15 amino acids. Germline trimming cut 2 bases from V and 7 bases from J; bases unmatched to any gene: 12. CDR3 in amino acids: CASSFWGTAPAEQYF. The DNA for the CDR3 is TGTGCCAGCAGCTTTTGGGGGACAGCGCCCGCAGAGCAGTACTTC.

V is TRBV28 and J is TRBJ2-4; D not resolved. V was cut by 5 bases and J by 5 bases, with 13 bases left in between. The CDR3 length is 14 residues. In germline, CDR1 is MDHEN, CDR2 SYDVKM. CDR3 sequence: CASSPPGTQNIQYF. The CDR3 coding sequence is TGTGCCAGCAGTCCACCGGGCACGCAAAACATTCAGTACTTC.

The CDR3 spells CASSPGTSDGNEQFF. CDR3 nucleotides: TGCGCCAGCAGCCCCGGGACTAGCGATGGCAATGAGCAGTTCTTC. The chain combines TRBV5-1 with TRBJ2-1; 10 nucleotides agree with TRBD2. Germline V lookup: CDR1 SGHRS, CDR2 YFSETQ. This CDR3 spans 15 amino acids. V dropped 4 bases and J dropped 6; count of bases not matched to a gene: 7. Based on the CDR3 plus reference TRBV5-1 and TRBJ2-1, the full variable domain is KAGVTQTPRYLIKTRGQQVTLSCSPISGHRSVSWYQQTPGQGLQFLFEYFSETQRNKGNFPGRFSGRQFSNSRSEMNVSTLELGDSALYLCASSPGTSDGNEQFFGPGTRLTVL.

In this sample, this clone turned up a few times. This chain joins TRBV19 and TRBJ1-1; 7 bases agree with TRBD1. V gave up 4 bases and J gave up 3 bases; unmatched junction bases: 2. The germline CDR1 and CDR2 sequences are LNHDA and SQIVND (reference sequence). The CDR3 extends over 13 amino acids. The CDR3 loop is CASSKDRDTEAFF. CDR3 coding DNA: TGTGCCAGTAGTAAAGACAGGGACACTGAAGCTTTCTTT.

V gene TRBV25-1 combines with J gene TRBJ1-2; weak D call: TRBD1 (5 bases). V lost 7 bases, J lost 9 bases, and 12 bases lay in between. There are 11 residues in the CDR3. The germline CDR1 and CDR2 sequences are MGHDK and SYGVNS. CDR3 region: CASKGNRRYTF. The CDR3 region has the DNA TGTGCCAGCAAGGGGAATCGGCGCTACACCTTC.

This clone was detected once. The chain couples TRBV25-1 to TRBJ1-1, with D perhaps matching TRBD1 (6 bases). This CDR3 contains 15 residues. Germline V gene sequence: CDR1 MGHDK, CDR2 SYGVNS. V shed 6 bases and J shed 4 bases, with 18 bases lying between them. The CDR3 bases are TGTGCCAGCAGGCCTCCGGGACATCTGCGCACTGAAGCTTTCTTT. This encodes CASRPPGHLRTEAFF.

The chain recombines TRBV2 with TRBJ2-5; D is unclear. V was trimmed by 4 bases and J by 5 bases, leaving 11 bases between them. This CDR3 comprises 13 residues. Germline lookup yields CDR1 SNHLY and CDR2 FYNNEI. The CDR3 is CASSVGSWETQYF. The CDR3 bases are TGTGCCAGCAGTGTAGGCTCATGGGAGACCCAGTACTTC.

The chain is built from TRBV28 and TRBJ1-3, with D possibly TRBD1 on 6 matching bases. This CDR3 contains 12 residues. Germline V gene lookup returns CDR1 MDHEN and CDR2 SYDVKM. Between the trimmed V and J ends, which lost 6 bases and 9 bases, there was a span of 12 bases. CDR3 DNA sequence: TGTGCCAGCAGGCGAAAAGGGGGCACCATATATTTT. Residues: CASRRKGGTIYF. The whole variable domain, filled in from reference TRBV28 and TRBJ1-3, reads DVKVTQSSRYLVKRTGEKVFLECVQDMDHENMFWYRQDPGLGLRLIYFSYDVKMKEKGDIPEGYSVSREKKERFSLILESASTNQTSMYLCASRRKGGTIYFGEGSWLTVV.

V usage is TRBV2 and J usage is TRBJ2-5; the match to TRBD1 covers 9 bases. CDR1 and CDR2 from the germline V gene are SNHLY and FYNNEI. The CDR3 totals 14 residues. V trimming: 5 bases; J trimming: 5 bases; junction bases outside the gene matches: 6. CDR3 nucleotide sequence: TGTGCCAGCAGTAACACAGGGGGCTCGGAGACCCAGTACTTC. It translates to CASSNTGGSETQYF.

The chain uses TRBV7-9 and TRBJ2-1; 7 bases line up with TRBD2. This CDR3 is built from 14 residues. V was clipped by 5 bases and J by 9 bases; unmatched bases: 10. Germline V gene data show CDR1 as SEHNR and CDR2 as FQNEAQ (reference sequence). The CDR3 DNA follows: TGTGCCAGCAGCCCCGGGGGGATAGGAGGTGAGCAGTTCTTC. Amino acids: CASSPGGIGGEQFF.

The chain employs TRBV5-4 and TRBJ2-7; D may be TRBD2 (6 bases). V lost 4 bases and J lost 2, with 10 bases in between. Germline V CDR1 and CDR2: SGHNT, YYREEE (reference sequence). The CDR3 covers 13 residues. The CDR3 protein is CASSNGGPYEQYF. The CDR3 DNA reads TGTGCCAGCAGCAACGGGGGTCCCTACGAGCAGTACTTC.

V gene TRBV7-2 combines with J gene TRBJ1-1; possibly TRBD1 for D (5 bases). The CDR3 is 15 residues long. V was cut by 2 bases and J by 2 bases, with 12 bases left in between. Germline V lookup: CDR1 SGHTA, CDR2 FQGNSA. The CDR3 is CASSLRGRANTEAFF. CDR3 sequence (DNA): TGTGCCAGCAGCTTAAGGGGCAGGGCTAACACTGAAGCTTTCTTT.

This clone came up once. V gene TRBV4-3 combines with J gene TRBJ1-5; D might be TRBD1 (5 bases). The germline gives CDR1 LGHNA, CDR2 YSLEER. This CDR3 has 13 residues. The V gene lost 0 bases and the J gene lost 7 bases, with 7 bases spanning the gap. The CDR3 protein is CASSQDRDQPQHF. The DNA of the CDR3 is TGCGCCAGCAGCCAAGACAGGGACCAGCCCCAGCATTTT.

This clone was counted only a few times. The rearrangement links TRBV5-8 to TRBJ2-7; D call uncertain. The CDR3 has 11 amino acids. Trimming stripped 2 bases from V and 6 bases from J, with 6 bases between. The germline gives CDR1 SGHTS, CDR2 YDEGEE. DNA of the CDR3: TGTGCCAGCAGCTTCCGGCTCGAGCAGTACTTC. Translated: CASSFRLEQYF.